These 15 T cell receptor beta chains share one sample of origin, sequenced in a study of CD8+ T cells in alopecia areata. RNA extraction was followed by reverse transcription into cDNA, which acted as the sequencing template. This table comes from immunoSEQ multiplex PCR, and its TCRdb copy is limited to in-frame clones, with some not included. The sample records fewer than 200,000 clones, 50% to 70% being singletons. This material consisted of CD4+ T cells sorted from blood, taken at week 0. These receptors were obtained from a human donor with alopecia areata.

The chain carries TRBV4-2 and TRBJ2-5; a possible D gene is TRBD2 (7 bases). Trimming took off 0 bases at V and 1 base at J, with 15 bases between the two ends. The CDR3 length is 17 residues. Per germline, CDR1 LGHNA and CDR2 YNFKEQ. CDR3 amino acids: CASSQDRRGGAQETQYF. In DNA form, the CDR3 reads TGTGCCAGCAGCCAAGATCGGAGAGGGGGGGCCCAAGAGACCCAGTACTTC.

The rearrangement links TRBV11-2 to TRBJ2-5, with D tentatively TRBD1 or TRBD2 (5 bases each). The CDR3 sequence is 13 residues long. Per germline, CDR1 SGHAT and CDR2 FQNNGV. The V end was cut by 1 base, the J end by 9 bases, with 12 bases between. The CDR3 spells CASSLAAGAAQYF. For the CDR3, the DNA is TGTGCCAGCAGCTTAGCGGCCGGGGCGGCCCAGTACTTC.

This chain uses TRBV27 with TRBJ1-2, with D tentatively TRBD1 (6 bases). Trimming removed 4 bases at V and 8 bases at J, with 14 bases between. This CDR3 contains 13 residues. Germline CDR1 is MNHEY and CDR2 is SMNVEV (reference sequence). The CDR3 DNA reads as TGTGCCAGCAGTTCGACAGGCGGTGAGGGCTACACCTTC. Translated: CASSSTGGEGYTF.

The J gene is TRBJ2-6, the V gene TRBV6-1; D is unresolved. V gave up 3 bases and J gave up 2 bases, with 11 bases separating them. CDR3 length equals 16 residues. Germline CDR1 is MNHNS and CDR2 is SASEGT. CDR3 DNA: TGTGCCAGCAGTGATAGGCGAGTTACTGGGGCCAACGTCCTGACTTTC. Its protein product is CASSDRRVTGANVLTF.

The chain uses TRBV27 and TRBJ1-5; 8 bases are shared with TRBD1. Germline V gene sequence: CDR1 MNHEY, CDR2 SMNVEV (reference sequence). V dropped 4 bases and J dropped 1; count of bases not matched to a gene: 6. The CDR3 runs 16 residues. The CDR3 coding sequence is TGTGCCAGCAGTTCCCTGGACAGGGTCAGCAATCAGCCCCAGCATTTT. Its protein product is CASSSLDRVSNQPQHF.

This sequence joins TRBV5-1 and TRBJ1-1; D gene ambiguous. The CDR3 runs 13 residues. In germline, CDR1 is SGHRS, CDR2 YFSETQ. V was trimmed by 2 bases and J by 2 bases, leaving 7 bases between them. The CDR3 is CASSFEHNTEAFF. As DNA, the CDR3 is TGCGCCAGCAGCTTTGAGCACAACACTGAAGCTTTCTTT.

The gene calls are TRBV5-6 and TRBJ1-2; D is ambiguous. Germline V gene data show CDR1 as SGHDT and CDR2 as YYEEEE. The CDR3 consists of 12 residues. V shed 3 bases and J shed 4 bases, with 7 bases lying between them. CDR3 amino acids: CASSSLSYGYTF. In nucleotides, the CDR3 is TGTGCCAGCAGCTCTCTGAGCTATGGCTACACCTTC. Full variable domain (outside the CDR3, taken from reference TRBV5-6 and TRBJ1-2): DAGVTQSPTHLIKTRGQQVTLRCSPKSGHDTVSWYQQALGQGPQFIFQYYEEEERQRGNFPDRFSGHQFPNYSSELNVNALLLGDSALYLCASSSLSYGYTFGSGTRLTVV.

This rearrangement joins TRBV7-2 to TRBJ2-5; D gene ambiguous. The V end was cut by 5 bases, the J end by 5 bases, with 12 bases between. Germline values: CDR1 SGHTA, CDR2 FQGNSA. The CDR3 contains 13 residues. CDR3 residues: CASSLTLRETQYF. The CDR3 DNA is TGTGCCAGCAGCCTGACTCTGAGGGAGACCCAGTACTTC. The entire variable domain, with the rest obtained from reference TRBV7-2 and TRBJ2-5, is as follows: GAGVSQSPSNKVTEKGKDVELRCDPISGHTALYWYRQSLGQGLEFLIYFQGNSAPDKSGLPSDRFSAERTGGSVSTLTIQRTQQEDSAVYLCASSLTLRETQYFGPGTRLLVL.

This clone occurred once. V is TRBV29-1 and J is TRBJ1-1; D not resolved. Germline-derived CDR1 and CDR2 are SQVTM and ANQGSEA. The CDR3 is made up of 15 amino acids. With 5 bases removed from V and 4 bases from J, the gap between germline ends came to 20 bases. In DNA form, the CDR3 reads TGCAGCGTTCCCTCCATAAGCGTTGGTGTCACTGAAGCTTTCTTT. This sequence encodes CSVPSISVGVTEAFF.

The V call is TRBV29-1, the J call TRBJ1-2; TRBD1 agrees at 7 bases. The CDR3 is 11 amino acids. The germline CDR1 and CDR2 sequences are SQVTM and ANQGSEA. CDR3 nucleotides: TGCGGGACAGAATCTAACTATGGCTACACCTTC. It translates to CGTESNYGYTF.

The V call is TRBV7-9, the J call TRBJ2-3, with 9 bases fitting TRBD2. CDR3 size: 15 residues. V gave up 4 bases and J gave up 0 bases; unmatched junction bases: 2. Looked up from germline, CDR1 is SEHNR and CDR2 is FQNEAQ (reference sequence). The CDR3 spells CASSYLAGSTDTQYF. In DNA form, the CDR3 reads TGTGCCAGCAGCTATCTAGCGGGGAGCACAGATACGCAGTATTTT.

This CDR3 reads CASSLITTANSPLHF. The CDR3 nucleotides are TGTGCCAGCAGCTTAATTACGACGGCGAATTCACCCCTCCACTTT. The chain employs TRBV7-2 and TRBJ1-6; D remains ambiguous. The length of the CDR3 is 15 residues. Trimming took 2 bases from V and 7 from J, leaving 12 bases between them. From germline, CDR1 is SGHTA and CDR2 FQGNSA.

A word on this clone: The same CDR3 arises from other DNA sequences in this sample as well. The chain employs TRBV4-2 and TRBJ2-7; D gene uncertain. Trimming took off 0 bases at V and 4 bases at J, with 4 bases between the two ends. The CDR3 runs 12 residues. Germline values: CDR1 LGHNA, CDR2 YNFKEQ. The CDR3 DNA reads TGTGCCAGCAGCCAAGATTTGTACGAGCAGTACTTC. The encoded protein is CASSQDLYEQYF.

The V gene is TRBV19, the J gene TRBJ1-5; D may be TRBD1 (6 bases). The CDR3 consists of 13 residues. Trimming left V 5 bases short and J 7 bases short, with 12 bases between. The germline CDR1 and CDR2 sequences are LNHDA and SQIVND (reference sequence). CDR3 sequence (DNA): TGTGCCAGTAGTGTCACAGGGTACCAGCCCCAGCATTTT. Amino acid sequence: CASSVTGYQPQHF.

This clone was seen more than once but under ten times. The V and J genes are TRBV4-2 and TRBJ2-3; TRBD2 agrees at 7 bases. Germline CDR1 is LGHNA and CDR2 is YNFKEQ. This CDR3 comprises 16 residues. V lost 0 bases to trimming and J lost 0 bases; unmatched junction nucleotides: 3. In DNA form, the CDR3 reads TGTGCCAGCAGCCAAGAATTCGGGGGGAGCACAGATACGCAGTATTTT. Amino acid sequence: CASSQEFGGSTDTQYF.